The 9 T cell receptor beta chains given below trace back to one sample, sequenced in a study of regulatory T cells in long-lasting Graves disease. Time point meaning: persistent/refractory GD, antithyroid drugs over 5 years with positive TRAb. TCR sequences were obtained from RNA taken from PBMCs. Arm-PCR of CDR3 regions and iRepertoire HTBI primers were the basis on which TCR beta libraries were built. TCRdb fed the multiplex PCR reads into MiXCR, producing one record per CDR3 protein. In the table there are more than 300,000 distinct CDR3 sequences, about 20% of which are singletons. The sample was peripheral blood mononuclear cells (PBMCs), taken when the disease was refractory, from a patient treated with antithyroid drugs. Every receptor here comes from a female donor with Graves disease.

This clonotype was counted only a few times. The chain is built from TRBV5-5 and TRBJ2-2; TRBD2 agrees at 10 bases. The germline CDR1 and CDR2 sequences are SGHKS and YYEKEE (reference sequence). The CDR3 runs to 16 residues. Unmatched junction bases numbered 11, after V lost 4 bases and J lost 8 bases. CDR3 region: CASSPLAGATGGELFF. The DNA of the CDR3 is TGTGCCAGCAGCCCCCTAGCGGGAGCCACGGGTGGGGAGCTGTTTTTT.

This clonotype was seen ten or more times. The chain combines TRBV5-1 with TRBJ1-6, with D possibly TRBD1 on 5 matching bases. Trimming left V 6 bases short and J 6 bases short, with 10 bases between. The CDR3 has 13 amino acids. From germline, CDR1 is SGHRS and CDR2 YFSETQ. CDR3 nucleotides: TGCGCCAGCAACGACGGGGGTAATTCACCCCTCCACTTT. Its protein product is CASNDGGNSPLHF.

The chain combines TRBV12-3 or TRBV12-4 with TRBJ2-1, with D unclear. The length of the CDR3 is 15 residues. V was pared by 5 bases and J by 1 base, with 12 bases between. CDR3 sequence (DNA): TGTGCCAGCAGTCACTGGACCTCATCCTACAATGAGCAGTTCTTC. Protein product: CASSHWTSSYNEQFF.

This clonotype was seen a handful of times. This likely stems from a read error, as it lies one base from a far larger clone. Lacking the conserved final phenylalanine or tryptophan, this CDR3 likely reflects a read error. CDR3 coding DNA: TGTGCCAGCAGCCGGGCTACAGGCGTGTTCGAGACCCAGTACCTC. It codes for CASSRATGVFETQYL. The genes are TRBV7-2 and TRBJ2-5; the D gene is possibly TRBD1 (5 bases). CDR1 is SGHTA, CDR2 FQGNSA, per germline. CDR3 length equals 15 residues. V lost 5 bases and J 5 bases, leaving 18 bases between the germline ends.

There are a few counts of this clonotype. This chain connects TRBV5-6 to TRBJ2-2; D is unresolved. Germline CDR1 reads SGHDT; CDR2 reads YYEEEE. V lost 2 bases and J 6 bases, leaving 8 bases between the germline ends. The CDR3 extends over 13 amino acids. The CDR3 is CASSFLEAGELFF. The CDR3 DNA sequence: TGTGCCAGCAGCTTTCTTGAGGCCGGGGAGCTGTTTTTT.

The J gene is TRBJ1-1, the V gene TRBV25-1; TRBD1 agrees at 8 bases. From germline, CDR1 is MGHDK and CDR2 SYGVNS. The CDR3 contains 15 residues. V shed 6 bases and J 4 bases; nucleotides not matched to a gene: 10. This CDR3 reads CASRGALTGGTEAFF. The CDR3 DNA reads TGTGCCAGCAGGGGGGCACTAACAGGGGGCACTGAAGCTTTCTTT.

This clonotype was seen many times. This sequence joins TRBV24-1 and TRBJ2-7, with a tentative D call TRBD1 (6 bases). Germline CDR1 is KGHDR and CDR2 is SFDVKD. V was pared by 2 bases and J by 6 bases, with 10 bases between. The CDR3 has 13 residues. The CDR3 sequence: CATSDSRGSEQYF. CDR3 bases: TGTGCCACCAGTGATTCCAGGGGTTCCGAGCAGTACTTC.

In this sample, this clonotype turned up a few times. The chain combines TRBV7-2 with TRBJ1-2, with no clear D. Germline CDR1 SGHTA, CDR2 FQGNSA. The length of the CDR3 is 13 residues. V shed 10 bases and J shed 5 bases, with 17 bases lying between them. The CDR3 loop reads CAIPDRWMYGYTF. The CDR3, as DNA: TGTGCCATCCCGGATAGATGGATGTATGGCTACACCTTC.

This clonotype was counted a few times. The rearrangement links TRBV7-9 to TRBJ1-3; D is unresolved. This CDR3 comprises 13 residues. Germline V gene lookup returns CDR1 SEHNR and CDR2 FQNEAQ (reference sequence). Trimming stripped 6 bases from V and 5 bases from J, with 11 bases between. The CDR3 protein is CASSSPHRNTIYF. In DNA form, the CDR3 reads TGTGCCAGCAGTTCCCCCCATCGAAACACCATATATTTT.